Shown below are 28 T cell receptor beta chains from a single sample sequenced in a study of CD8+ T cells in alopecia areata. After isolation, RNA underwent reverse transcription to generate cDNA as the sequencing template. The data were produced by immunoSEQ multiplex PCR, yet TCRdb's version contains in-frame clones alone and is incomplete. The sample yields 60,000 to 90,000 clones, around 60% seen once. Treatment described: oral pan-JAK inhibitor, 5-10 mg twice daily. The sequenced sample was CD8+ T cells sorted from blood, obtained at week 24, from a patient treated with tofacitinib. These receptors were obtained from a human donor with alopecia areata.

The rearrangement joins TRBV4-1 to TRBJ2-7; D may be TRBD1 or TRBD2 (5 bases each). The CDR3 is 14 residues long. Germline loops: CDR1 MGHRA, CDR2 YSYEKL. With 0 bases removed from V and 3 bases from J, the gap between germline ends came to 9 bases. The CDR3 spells CASSQDLRGYEQYF. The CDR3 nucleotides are TGCGCCAGCAGCCAAGATCTGAGGGGCTACGAGCAGTACTTC.

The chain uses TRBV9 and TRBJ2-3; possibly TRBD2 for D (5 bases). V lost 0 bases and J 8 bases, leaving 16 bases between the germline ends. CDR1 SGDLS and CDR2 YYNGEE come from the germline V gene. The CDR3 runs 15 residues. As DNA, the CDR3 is TGTGCCAGCAGCGTAGAGCTAGCCCCAGTTTTTACGCAGTATTTT. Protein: CASSVELAPVFTQYF.

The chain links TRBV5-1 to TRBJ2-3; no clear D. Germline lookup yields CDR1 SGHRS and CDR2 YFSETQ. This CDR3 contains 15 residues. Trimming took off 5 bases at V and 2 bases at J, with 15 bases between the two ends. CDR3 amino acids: CASSYLGRPTDTQYF. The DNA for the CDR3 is TGCGCCAGCAGTTATTTAGGGCGGCCCACAGATACGCAGTATTTT.

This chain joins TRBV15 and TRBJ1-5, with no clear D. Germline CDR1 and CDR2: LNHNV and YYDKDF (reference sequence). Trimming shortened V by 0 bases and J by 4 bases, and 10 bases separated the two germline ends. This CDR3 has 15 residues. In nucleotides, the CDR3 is TGTGCCACCAGCAGAGATCTCGGGAGTAATCAGCCCCAGCATTTT. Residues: CATSRDLGSNQPQHF.

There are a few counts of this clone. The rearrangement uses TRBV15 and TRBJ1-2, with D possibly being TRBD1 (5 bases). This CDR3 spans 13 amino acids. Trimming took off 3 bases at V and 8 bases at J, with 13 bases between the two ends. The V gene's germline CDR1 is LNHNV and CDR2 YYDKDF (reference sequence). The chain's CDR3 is CATSRRQRVGYTF. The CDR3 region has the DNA TGTGCCACCAGCAGGAGACAGAGGGTGGGCTACACCTTC.

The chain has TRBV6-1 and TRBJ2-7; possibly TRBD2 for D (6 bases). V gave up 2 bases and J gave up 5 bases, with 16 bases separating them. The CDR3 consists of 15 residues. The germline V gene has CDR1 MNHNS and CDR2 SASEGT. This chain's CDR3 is CASSEPGRRKDEQYF. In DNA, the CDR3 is TGTGCCAGCAGTGAACCAGGGAGGCGGAAGGACGAGCAGTACTTC.

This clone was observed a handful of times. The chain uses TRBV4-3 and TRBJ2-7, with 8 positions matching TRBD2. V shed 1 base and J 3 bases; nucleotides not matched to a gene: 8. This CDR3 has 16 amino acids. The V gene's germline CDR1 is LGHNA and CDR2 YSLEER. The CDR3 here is CASSQGEAGEGYEQYF. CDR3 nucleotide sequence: TGCGCCAGCAGCCAAGGGGAAGCGGGGGAGGGCTACGAGCAGTACTTC.

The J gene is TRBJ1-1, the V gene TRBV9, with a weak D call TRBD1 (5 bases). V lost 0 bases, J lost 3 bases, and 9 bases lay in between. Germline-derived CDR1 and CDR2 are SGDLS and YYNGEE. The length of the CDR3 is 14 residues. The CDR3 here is CASSVVEGYTEAFF. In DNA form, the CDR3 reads TGTGCCAGCAGCGTAGTCGAGGGGTACACTGAAGCTTTCTTT.

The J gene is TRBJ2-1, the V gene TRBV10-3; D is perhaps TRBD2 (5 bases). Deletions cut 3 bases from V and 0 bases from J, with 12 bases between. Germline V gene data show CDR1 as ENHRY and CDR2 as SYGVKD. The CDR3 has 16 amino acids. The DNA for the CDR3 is TGTGCCATCAGTGACCCTCCGGGAACCTCCTACAATGAGCAGTTCTTC. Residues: CAISDPPGTSYNEQFF.

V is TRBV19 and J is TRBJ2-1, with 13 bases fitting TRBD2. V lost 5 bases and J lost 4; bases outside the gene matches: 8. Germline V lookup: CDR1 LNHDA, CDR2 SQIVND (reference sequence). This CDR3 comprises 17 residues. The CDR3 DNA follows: TGTGCCAGTAGTGTACGACTAGCGGGAGGTCCGTACAATGAGCAGTTCTTC. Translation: CASSVRLAGGPYNEQFF.

This CDR3 is CSVGNGGGETQYF. Here the CDR3 DNA reads TGCAGCGTTGGAAATGGCGGGGGAGAGACCCAGTACTTC. The chain is built from TRBV29-1 and TRBJ2-5; 7 nucleotides match TRBD2. Germline CDR1 SQVTM, CDR2 ANQGSEA. This CDR3 has 13 amino acids. V gave up 4 bases and J gave up 4 bases; unmatched junction bases: 6. The full variable domain, completed using reference TRBV29-1 and TRBJ2-5, is SAVISQKPSRDICQRGTSLTIQCQVDSQVTMMFWYRQQPGQSLTLIATANQGSEATYESGFVIDKFPISRPNLTFSTLTVSNMSPEDSSIYLCSVGNGGGETQYFGPGTRLLVL.

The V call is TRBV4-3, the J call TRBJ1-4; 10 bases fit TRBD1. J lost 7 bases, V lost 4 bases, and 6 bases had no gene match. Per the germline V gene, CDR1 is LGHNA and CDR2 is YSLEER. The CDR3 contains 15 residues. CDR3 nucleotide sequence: TGCGCCAGCAGCCCGGGACAGGGGCGGAGTGAAAAACTGTTTTTT. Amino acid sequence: CASSPGQGRSEKLFF.

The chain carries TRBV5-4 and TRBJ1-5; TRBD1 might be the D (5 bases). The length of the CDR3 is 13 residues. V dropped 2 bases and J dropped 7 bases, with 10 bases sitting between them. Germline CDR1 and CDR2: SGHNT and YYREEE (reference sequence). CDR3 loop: CASSFGAEQPQHF. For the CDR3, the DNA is TGTGCCAGCAGCTTTGGGGCAGAACAGCCCCAGCATTTT.

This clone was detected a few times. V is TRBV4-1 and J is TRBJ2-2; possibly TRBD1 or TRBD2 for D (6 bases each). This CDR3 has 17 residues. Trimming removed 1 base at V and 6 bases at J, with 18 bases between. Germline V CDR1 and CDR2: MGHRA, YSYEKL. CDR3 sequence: CASSQGEEGVFPGELFF. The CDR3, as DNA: TGCGCCAGCAGCCAAGGGGAGGAGGGGGTTTTCCCCGGGGAGCTGTTTTTT.

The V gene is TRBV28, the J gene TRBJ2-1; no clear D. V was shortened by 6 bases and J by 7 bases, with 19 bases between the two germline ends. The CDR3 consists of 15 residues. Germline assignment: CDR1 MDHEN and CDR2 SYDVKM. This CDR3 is CASSPPDEYQNEQFF. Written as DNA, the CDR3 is TGTGCCAGCAGCCCCCCTGATGAGTACCAGAATGAGCAGTTCTTC. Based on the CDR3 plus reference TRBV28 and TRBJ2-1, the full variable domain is DVKVTQSSRYLVKRTGEKVFLECVQDMDHENMFWYRQDPGLGLRLIYFSYDVKMKEKGDIPEGYSVSREKKERFSLILESASTNQTSMYLCASSPPDEYQNEQFFGPGTRLTVL.

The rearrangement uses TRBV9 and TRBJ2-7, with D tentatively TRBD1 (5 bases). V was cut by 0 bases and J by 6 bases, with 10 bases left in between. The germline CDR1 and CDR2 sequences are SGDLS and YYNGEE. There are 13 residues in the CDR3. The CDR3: CASSVVSGFEQYF. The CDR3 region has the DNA TGTGCCAGCAGCGTAGTGTCAGGGTTCGAGCAGTACTTC.

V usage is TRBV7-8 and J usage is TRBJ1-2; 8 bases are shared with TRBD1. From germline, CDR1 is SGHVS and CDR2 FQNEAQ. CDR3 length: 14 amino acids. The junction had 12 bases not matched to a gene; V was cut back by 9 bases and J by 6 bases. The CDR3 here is CASITPGQGHGYTF. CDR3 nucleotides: TGTGCCAGTATTACCCCCGGACAGGGCCATGGCTACACCTTC.

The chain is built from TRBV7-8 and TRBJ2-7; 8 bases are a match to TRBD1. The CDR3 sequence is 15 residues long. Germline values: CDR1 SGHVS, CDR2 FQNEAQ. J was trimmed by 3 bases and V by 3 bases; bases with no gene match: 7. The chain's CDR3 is CASSFKGQVYYEQYF. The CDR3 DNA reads TGTGCCAGCAGCTTCAAGGGACAGGTTTACTACGAGCAGTACTTC.

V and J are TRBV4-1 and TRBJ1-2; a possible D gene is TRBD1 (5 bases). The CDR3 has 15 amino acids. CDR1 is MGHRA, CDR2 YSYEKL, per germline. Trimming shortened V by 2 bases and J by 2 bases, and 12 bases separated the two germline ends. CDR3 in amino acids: CASSQSGDGNYGYTF. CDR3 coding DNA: TGCGCCAGCAGCCAATCCGGGGACGGGAACTATGGCTACACCTTC.

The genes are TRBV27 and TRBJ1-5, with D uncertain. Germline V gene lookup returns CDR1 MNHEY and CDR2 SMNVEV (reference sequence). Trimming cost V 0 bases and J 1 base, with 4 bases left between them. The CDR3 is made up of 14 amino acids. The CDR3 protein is CASSLSPSNQPQHF. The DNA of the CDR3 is TGTGCCAGCAGTTTATCCCCGAGCAATCAGCCCCAGCATTTT.

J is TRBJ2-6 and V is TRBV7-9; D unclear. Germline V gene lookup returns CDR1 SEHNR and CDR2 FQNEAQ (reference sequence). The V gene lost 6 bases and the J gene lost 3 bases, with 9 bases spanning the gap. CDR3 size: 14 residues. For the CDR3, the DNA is TGTGCCAGCAGTCAAGGGTATGGGGCCAACGTCCTGACTTTC. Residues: CASSQGYGANVLTF.

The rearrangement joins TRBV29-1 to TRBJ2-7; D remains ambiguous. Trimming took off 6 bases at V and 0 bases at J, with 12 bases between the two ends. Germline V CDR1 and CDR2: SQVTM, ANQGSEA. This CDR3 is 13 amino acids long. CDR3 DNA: TGCAGCGTACCCCGGCCGGACTCCTACGAGCAGTACTTC. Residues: CSVPRPDSYEQYF.

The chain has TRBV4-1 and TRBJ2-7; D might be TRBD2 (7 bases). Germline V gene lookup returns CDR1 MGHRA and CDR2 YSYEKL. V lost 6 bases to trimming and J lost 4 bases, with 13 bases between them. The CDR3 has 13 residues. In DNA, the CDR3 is TGCGCCAGCAGTTACAGGGAGGGTTACGAGCAGTACTTC. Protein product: CASSYREGYEQYF.

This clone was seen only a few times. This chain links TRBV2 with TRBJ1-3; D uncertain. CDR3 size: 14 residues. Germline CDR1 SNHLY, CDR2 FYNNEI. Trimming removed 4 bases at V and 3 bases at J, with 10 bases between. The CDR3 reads CASSVWEGGNTIYF. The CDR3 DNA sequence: TGTGCCAGCAGTGTTTGGGAAGGTGGAAACACCATATATTTT.

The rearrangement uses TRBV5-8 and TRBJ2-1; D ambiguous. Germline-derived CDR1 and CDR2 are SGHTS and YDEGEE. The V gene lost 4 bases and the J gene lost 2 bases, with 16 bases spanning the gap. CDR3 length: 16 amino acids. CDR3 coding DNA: TGTGCCAGCAGCGCCTCCCTAGACGGCCCCTACAATGAGCAGTTCTTC. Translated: CASSASLDGPYNEQFF. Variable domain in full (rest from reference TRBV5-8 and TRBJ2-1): EAGVTQSPTHLIKTRGQQATLRCSPISGHTSVYWYQQALGLGLQFLLWYDEGEERNRGNFPPRFSGRQFPNYSSELNVNALELEDSALYLCASSASLDGPYNEQFFGPGTRLTVL.

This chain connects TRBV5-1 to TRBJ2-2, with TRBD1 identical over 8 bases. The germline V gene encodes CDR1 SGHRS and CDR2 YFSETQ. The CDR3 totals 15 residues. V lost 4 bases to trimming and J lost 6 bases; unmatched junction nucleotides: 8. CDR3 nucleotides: TGCGCCAGCAGCATTGGACAGGGTCGGGCCGGGGAGCTGTTTTTT. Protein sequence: CASSIGQGRAGELFF.

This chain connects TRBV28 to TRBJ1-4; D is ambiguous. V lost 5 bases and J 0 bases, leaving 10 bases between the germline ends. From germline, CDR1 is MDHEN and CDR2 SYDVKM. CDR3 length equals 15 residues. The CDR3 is CASSPQLATNEKLFF. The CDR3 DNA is TGTGCCAGCAGTCCCCAGCTCGCAACTAATGAAAAACTGTTTTTT.

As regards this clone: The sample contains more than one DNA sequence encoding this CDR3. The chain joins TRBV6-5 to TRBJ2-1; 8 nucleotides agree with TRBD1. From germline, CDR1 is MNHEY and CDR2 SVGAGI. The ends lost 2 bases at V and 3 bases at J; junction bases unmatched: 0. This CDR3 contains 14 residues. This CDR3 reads CASSYGQGYNEQFF. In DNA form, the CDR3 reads TGTGCCAGCAGTTACGGACAGGGCTACAATGAGCAGTTCTTC.